This paragraph covers one TCR beta chain sequence. The data derive from a study of T cells after yellow fever vaccination. In the study overall: The SMART-Seq v4 Ultra Low Input method served to prepare the low-cell-number fractions.

The germline V gene has CDR1 KGHSH and CDR2 LQKENI. This CDR3 is built from 14 residues. Trimming removed 3 bases at V and 2 bases at J, with 9 bases between. TCRdb reprocessed the 5' RACE reads with MiXCR, giving one entry per CDR3 protein. The profile shows 250,000 to 400,000 distinct CDR3 sequences, approximately 4.3% of them singletons. The source of this sequence is a man between 18 and 35 years old who received the YFV17D yellow fever vaccine. The genes are TRBV18 and TRBJ2-3, with D tentatively TRBD2 (5 bases). This specimen was PBMCs, taken 15 days after the yellow fever booster vaccination. The DNA of the CDR3 is TGTGCCAGCTCACCGAGCGGTATCACAGATACGCAGTATTTT. Its protein is CASSPSGITDTQYF.